Below, one TCR beta chain is given with its context. The sample holds one count of this clone. The target of this receptor is not known. No clone much larger than this one lies a single base away; base qualities are absent. TCRbeta CDR3 regions were amplified from genomic DNA by means of the immunoSEQ Assay, a bias-controlled multiplex PCR. In the source study's methods: Within the assay, amplification of reference gene primers was used to estimate how many nucleated cells each sample contained. Sequence reads were collapsed and filtered to measure the absolute abundance of every unique TCRbeta CDR3 rearrangement. For each sample, productive Simpson clonality was calculated as the square root of Simpson's diversity index across productive rearrangements. TCRdb carries this immuneACCESS record with in-frame sequences only. Its versions omit some clonotypes, under half of them owing to an unresolved V gene in the studies checked, with the rest unexplained. V, J and clone size are taken as reported in that table, and D and trimming were inferred from the DNA itself. The sample table contains 140,000 to 150,000 clones; only one count was recorded for 80% to 90% of them. The ten largest clones capture roughly 35% of the sample.

The sample originates from a study of blood T cell repertoires in COVID-19 (TCRdb year 2020). Describing the broader study: Collaborator samples came from the United States, Italy and Spain and covered acute and convalescent phases of COVID-19. The dataset comprised deeply sampled blood TCRbeta repertoires from subjects exposed to, actively infected with, or recovered from COVID-19. Nearly every sample came with metadata listing a de-identified subject ID, COVID-19 status, age in years and sex. HLA class I and class II types, where available, came from metadata supplied by the sample provider rather than from assay-based typing. Samples were obtained from the ongoing ImmuneRACE study (first 160 participants) and from about 1,300 subjects provided by 6 global collaborators. The repertoires were released in a freely available public database meant as a resource for research on the immune response to SARS-CoV-2. The material from the prospective study consisted of cDNA or gDNA derived from T cells, B-cell-depleted T cells, or PBMCs.

The CDR3 has 16 amino acids, counting the end cysteine and phenylalanine. Just the 48-base CDR3 DNA is kept, in frame starting at base 1. Per the germline V gene, SGHRS is the CDR1 and YFSETQ is the CDR2. The V and J ends are trimmed by 5 bases and 0 bases, leaving 17 bases between them. Overall study results and their limits: Clinical and demographic metadata were provided uncurated, with the amount varying by source and participant.

A second Seattle source provided samples from volunteer blood donors who had recovered from COVID-19. The collaborating institutions used their own protocols to collect whole blood in K2EDTA tubes. For TCRbeta analysis, collaborator samples were shipped as frozen whole blood, as isolated PBMCs, or as DNA extracted from either sample type. The sequencing input was peripheral blood. This TCR was recovered from a man aged 50-60 years who had recovered from COVID-19. The chain joins TRBV5-1 to TRBJ2-5; TRBD1 might be the D gene, on 5 matching bases. The CDR3 protein is CASSMGQAVDQETQYF. The DNA sequence follows: TGCGCCAGCAGTATGGGGCAGGCCGTCGACCAAGAGACCCAGTACTTC.